Listed below are T cell receptor beta chains from one sample, sequenced in a study of long-term antiretroviral therapy in people with HIV. Profiling relied on immunoSEQ multiplex PCR, and the TCRdb table lists in-frame clones only, not all of them. Of approximately 32,000 clones detected, about four fifths appear once; the ten largest clones hold roughly 7.3%. Source: unsorted PBMCs, taken 0.4 years before starting antiretroviral therapy. These receptors were taken from a young man with HIV. Each CDR3 is given with its conserved first and last residue. The order of the fields is CDR3 DNA, CDR3 protein, D gene, clone size, J gene, V gene. A D gene is named only where the DNA matches it firmly. Part of the rows lack a size; the others show once, few, many or a class for expanded clones.

cdr3_nt: TGTGCCAGTAGTATAGGGACAGGGGGCCACTACGAGCAGTACTTC
cdr3_aa: CASSIGTGGHYEQYF
d_call: TRBD1
clone_size: .
j_call: TRBJ2-7
v_call: TRBV19

cdr3_nt: TGCGCCAGCACCCTCCTGCCCGGGACTAGCGGCTACAATGAGCAGTTCTTC
cdr3_aa: CASTLLPGTSGYNEQFF
d_call: TRBD2
clone_size: .
j_call: TRBJ2-1
v_call: TRBV5-1

cdr3_nt: TGTGCCAGCAGTTTATCTGGGGCGAGCGGGGAGCTGTTTTTT
cdr3_aa: CASSLSGASGELFF
d_call: .
clone_size: .
j_call: TRBJ2-2
v_call: TRBV27

cdr3_nt: TGTGCCAGCAGTTCGGACTATGGCTACACCTTC
cdr3_aa: CASSSDYGYTF
d_call: .
clone_size: .
j_call: TRBJ1-2
v_call: TRBV27

cdr3_nt: TGTGCCAGCAGTAAGGGCCGTAGCTACGAGCAGTACTTC
cdr3_aa: CASSKGRSYEQYF
d_call: .
clone_size: once
j_call: TRBJ2-7
v_call: TRBV27

cdr3_nt: TGTGCCAGCAGGAGAGGGTTCGAGCAGTACTTC
cdr3_aa: CASRRGFEQYF
d_call: .
clone_size: .
j_call: TRBJ2-7
v_call: TRBV28

cdr3_nt: TGTGCCAGTGGACCGCAGTCCACAGATACGCAGTATTTT
cdr3_aa: CASGPQSTDTQYF
d_call: .
clone_size: .
j_call: TRBJ2-3
v_call: TRBV19

cdr3_nt: TGCGCCAGCAGCCCCGGGACAGGGGTCCCCTATGGCTACACCTTC
cdr3_aa: CASSPGTGVPYGYTF
d_call: TRBD1
clone_size: .
j_call: TRBJ1-2
v_call: TRBV4-3

cdr3_nt: TGCAGCGTTGCGGGGACAGCTGATACGCAGTATTTT
cdr3_aa: CSVAGTADTQYF
d_call: TRBD1
clone_size: .
j_call: TRBJ2-3
v_call: TRBV29-1

cdr3_nt: TGCGCCAGCAGCCTCTCGGGGACACAAGAGACCCAGTACTTC
cdr3_aa: CASSLSGTQETQYF
d_call: .
clone_size: .
j_call: TRBJ2-5
v_call: TRBV5-1

cdr3_nt: TGTGCCAGCAGCTTAGTCGGAGTTAATCAGCCCCAGCATTTT
cdr3_aa: CASSLVGVNQPQHF
d_call: .
clone_size: .
j_call: TRBJ1-5
v_call: TRBV7-9

cdr3_nt: TGTGCCAGCAGTTTAAGGCCGTGGGGACGGATGGGGGAGACCCAGTACTTC
cdr3_aa: CASSLRPWGRMGETQYF
d_call: .
clone_size: .
j_call: TRBJ2-5
v_call: TRBV28

cdr3_nt: TGTGCCAGCAGCTATTTGACTAGCGGGAGTTTTTATGAGCAGTTCTTC
cdr3_aa: CASSYLTSGSFYEQFF
d_call: TRBD2
clone_size: once
j_call: TRBJ2-1
v_call: TRBV7-9

cdr3_nt: TGTGCCAGCAGCTTGGAAGGCCAGGGGTCGGGCACTGAAGCTTTCTTT
cdr3_aa: CASSLEGQGSGTEAFF
d_call: .
clone_size: .
j_call: TRBJ1-1
v_call: TRBV5-5

cdr3_nt: TGCGCCAGCAGCCAGAGGAGGGGGCCGCAAGATACGCAGTATTTT
cdr3_aa: CASSQRRGPQDTQYF
d_call: .
clone_size: .
j_call: TRBJ2-3
v_call: TRBV23-1

cdr3_nt: TGCAGCGTTGAAGGAACTAGCCTCTACAATGAGCAGTTCTTC
cdr3_aa: CSVEGTSLYNEQFF
d_call: .
clone_size: .
j_call: TRBJ2-1
v_call: TRBV29-1

cdr3_nt: TGTGCCAGTAGTCGACATAATCAAGAGACCCAGTACTTC
cdr3_aa: CASSRHNQETQYF
d_call: .
clone_size: .
j_call: TRBJ2-5
v_call: TRBV19

cdr3_nt: TGTGCCAGCGGGAGTTATGGCTACACCTTC
cdr3_aa: CASGSYGYTF
d_call: .
clone_size: few
j_call: TRBJ1-2
v_call: TRBV28

cdr3_nt: TGTGCCAGCAGCGAATGGGGCTACGATACGCAGTATTTT
cdr3_aa: CASSEWGYDTQYF
d_call: .
clone_size: .
j_call: TRBJ2-3
v_call: TRBV2

cdr3_nt: TGTGCCAGCAGCCCGTACAGGGGGGGGGACTACGAGCAGTACTTC
cdr3_aa: CASSPYRGGDYEQYF
d_call: .
clone_size: .
j_call: TRBJ2-7
v_call: TRBV6-5

cdr3_nt: TGTGCCAGCAGCAAAAGGGCGGAGCGGGAGGGGACCTACAATGAGCAGTTCTTC
cdr3_aa: CASSKRAEREGTYNEQFF
d_call: .
clone_size: .
j_call: TRBJ2-1
v_call: TRBV21-1

cdr3_nt: TGTGCCAGCAGCTTGGAAGCGGTAGAGCAGTACTTC
cdr3_aa: CASSLEAVEQYF
d_call: .
clone_size: .
j_call: TRBJ2-7
v_call: TRBV5-6

cdr3_nt: TGTGCCAGCAGTTTATTCTGGGGGACTGGGGCCAACGTCCTGACTTTC
cdr3_aa: CASSLFWGTGANVLTF
d_call: .
clone_size: .
j_call: TRBJ2-6
v_call: TRBV28

cdr3_nt: TGTGCCAGCAGTGAGAGGGCGGGAGGGTACAATGAGCAGTTCTTC
cdr3_aa: CASSERAGGYNEQFF
d_call: TRBD2
clone_size: .
j_call: TRBJ2-1
v_call: TRBV2

cdr3_nt: TGTGCCAGCAGTGTCCAAAGGGGAAAACTGTTTTTT
cdr3_aa: CASSVQRGKLFF
d_call: .
clone_size: .
j_call: TRBJ1-4
v_call: TRBV27

cdr3_nt: TGTGCCAGAAGCTCCCCGACACAAAGTTGCTCTGGGGCCAACGTCCTGACTTTC
cdr3_aa: CARSSPTQSCSGANVLTF
d_call: .
clone_size: few
j_call: TRBJ2-6
v_call: TRBV5-3